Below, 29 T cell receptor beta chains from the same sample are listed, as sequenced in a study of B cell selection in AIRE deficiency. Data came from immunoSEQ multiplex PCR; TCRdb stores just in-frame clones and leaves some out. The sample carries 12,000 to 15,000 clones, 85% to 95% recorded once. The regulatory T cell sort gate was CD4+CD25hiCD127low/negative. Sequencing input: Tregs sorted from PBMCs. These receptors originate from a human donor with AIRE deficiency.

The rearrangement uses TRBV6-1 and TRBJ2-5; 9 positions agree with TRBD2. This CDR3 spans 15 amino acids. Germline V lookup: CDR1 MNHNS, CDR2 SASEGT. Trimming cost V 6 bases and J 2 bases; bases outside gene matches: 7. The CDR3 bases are TGTGCCAGCAGGCGGCGGGGGGGGGAACAAGAGACCCAGTACTTC. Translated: CASRRRGGEQETQYF.

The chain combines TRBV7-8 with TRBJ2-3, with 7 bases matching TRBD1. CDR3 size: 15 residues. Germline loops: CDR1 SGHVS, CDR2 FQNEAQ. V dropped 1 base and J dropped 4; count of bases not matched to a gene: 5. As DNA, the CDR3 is TGTGCCAGCAGCTTAGTACAGGGGCTGGCAGATACGCAGTATTTT. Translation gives CASSLVQGLADTQYF.

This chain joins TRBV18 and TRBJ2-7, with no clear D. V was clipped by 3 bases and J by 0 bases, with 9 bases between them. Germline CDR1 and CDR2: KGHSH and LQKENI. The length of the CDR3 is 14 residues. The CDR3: CASSPSQISYEQYF. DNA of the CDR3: TGTGCCAGCTCACCCTCCCAGATCTCCTACGAGCAGTACTTC.

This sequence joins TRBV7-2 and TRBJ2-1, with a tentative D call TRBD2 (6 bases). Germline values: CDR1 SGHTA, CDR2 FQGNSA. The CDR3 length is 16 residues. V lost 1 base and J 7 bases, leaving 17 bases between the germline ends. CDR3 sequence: CASSLDPGGIGNEQFF. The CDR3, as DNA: TGTGCCAGCAGCTTAGATCCGGGCGGGATAGGTAATGAGCAGTTCTTC.

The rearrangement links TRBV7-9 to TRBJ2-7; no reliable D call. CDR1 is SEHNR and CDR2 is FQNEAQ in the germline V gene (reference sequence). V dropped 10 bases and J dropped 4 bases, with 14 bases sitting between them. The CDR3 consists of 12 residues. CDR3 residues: CAISHLGYEQYF. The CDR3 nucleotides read TGTGCCATCTCTCATCTTGGTTACGAGCAGTACTTC.

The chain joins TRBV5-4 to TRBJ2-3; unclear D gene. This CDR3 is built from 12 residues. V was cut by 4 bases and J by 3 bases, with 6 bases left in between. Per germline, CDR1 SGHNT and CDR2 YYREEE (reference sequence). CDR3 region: CASSLQTDTQYF. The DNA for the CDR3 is TGTGCCAGCAGCCTTCAGACAGATACGCAGTATTTT. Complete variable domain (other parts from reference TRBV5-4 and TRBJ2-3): ETGVTQSPTHLIKTRGQQVTLRCSSQSGHNTVSWYQQALGQGPQFIFQYYREEENGRGNFPPRFSGLQFPNYSSELNVNALELDDSALYLCASSLQTDTQYFGPGTRLTVL.

The CDR3 sequence is CSASGRVDEQFF. In DNA form, the CDR3 reads TGCAGCGCTAGCGGGAGGGTCGATGAGCAGTTCTTC. The V gene is TRBV29-1, the J gene TRBJ2-1, with TRBD2 matching 12 bases. CDR3 length: 12 residues. Germline CDR1 and CDR2: SQVTM and ANQGSEA. V was pared by 7 bases and J by 8 bases, with 3 bases of the junction left unmatched.

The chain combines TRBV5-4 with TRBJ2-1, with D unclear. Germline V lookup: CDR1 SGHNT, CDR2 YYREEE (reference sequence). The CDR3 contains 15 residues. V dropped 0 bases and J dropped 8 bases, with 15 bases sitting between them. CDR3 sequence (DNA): TGTGCCAGCAGCTTGGAGGGCACAGCTGGGGATGAGCAGTTCTTC. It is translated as CASSLEGTAGDEQFF.

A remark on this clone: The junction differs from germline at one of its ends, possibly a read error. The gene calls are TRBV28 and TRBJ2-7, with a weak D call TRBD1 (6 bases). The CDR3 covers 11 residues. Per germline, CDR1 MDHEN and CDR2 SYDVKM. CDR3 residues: CASSLNRDQSF. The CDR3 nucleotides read TGTGCCAGCAGTTTAAACAGGGACCAGTCCTTC.

CDR3 sequence (DNA): TGTGCCAGCAGTTACTCGGCTAGCGGGAAGAATGAGCAGTTCTTC. Its translation is CASSYSASGKNEQFF. The rearrangement links TRBV6-6 to TRBJ2-1, with 9 bases fitting TRBD2. V was pared by 0 bases and J by 7 bases, with 4 bases of the junction left unmatched. This CDR3 region has 15 residues. Germline-derived CDR1 and CDR2 are MNHNY and SVGAGI (reference sequence).

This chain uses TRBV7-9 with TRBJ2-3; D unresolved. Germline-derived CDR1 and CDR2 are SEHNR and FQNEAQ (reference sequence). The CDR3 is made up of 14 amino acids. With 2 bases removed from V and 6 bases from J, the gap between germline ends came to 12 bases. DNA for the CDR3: TGTGCCAGCAGCTTATCCCTCGGCGGCGATACGCAGTATTTT. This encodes CASSLSLGGDTQYF.

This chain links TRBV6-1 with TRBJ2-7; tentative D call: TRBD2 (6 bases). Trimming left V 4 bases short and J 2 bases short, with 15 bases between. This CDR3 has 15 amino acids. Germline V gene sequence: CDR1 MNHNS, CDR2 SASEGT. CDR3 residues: CASSGLTGAAYEQYF. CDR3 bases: TGTGCCAGCAGTGGTTTAACGGGAGCCGCCTACGAGCAGTACTTC.

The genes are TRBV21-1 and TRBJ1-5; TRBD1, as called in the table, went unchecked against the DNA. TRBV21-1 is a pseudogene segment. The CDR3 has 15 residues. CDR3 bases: TGTGCCAGCAGCAGAACAGGGGTGCTCAATCAGCCCCAGCATTTT. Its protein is CASSRTGVLNQPQHF.

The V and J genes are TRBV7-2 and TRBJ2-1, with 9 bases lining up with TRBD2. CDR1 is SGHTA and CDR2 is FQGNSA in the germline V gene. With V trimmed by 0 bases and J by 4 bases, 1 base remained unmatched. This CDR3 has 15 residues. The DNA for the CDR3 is TGTGCCAGCAGCTTAGCAGCGGGAGGATACAATGAGCAGTTCTTC. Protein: CASSLAAGGYNEQFF.

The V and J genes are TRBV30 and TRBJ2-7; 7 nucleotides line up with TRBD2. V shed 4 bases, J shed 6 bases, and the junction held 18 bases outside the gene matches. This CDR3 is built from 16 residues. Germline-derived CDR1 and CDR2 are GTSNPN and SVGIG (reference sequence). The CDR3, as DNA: TGTGCCTGGACCCCTAGGGCGGGAGAAGTTCAGGGCGAGCAGTACTTC. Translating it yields CAWTPRAGEVQGEQYF.

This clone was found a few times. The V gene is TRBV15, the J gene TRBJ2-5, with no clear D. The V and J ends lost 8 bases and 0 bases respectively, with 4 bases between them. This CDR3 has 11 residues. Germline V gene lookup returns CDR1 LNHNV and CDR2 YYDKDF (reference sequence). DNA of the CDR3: TGTGCCACCCGGTACCAAGAGACCCAGTACTTC. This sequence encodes CATRYQETQYF.

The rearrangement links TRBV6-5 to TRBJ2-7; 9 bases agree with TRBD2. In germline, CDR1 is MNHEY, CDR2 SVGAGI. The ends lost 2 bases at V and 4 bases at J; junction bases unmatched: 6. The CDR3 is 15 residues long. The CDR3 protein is CASSYRREGRYEQYF. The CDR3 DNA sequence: TGTGCCAGCAGTTACCGGCGGGAGGGCCGGTACGAGCAGTACTTC.

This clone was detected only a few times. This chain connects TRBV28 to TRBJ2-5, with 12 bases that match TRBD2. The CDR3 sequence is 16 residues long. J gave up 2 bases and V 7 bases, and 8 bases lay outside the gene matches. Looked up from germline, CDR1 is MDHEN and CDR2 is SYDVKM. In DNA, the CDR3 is TGTGCCAGCACCTCACTAGCGGGAGGCCTACAAGAGACCCAGTACTTC. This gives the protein CASTSLAGGLQETQYF.

As DNA, the CDR3 is TGTGCCAGCAGCTTAGACATCACCGGGGCCAACGTCCTGACTTTC. Translation gives CASSLDITGANVLTF. The gene calls are TRBV7-9 and TRBJ2-6; no clear D gene. The germline V gene encodes CDR1 SEHNR and CDR2 FQNEAQ (reference sequence). This CDR3 has 15 amino acids. V was cut by 1 base and J by 4 bases, with 8 bases left in between.

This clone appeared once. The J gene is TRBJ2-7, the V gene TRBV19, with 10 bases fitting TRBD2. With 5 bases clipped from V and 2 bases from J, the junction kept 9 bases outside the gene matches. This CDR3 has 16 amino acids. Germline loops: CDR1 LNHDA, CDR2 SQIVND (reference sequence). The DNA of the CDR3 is TGTGCCAGTAGTCCTTGGGCCGGACTAGCGGCCTACGAGCAGTACTTC. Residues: CASSPWAGLAAYEQYF.

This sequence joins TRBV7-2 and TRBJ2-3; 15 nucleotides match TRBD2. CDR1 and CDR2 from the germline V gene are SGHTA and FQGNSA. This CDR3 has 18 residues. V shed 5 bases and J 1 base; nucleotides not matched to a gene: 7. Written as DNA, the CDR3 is TGTGCCAGCAGCCAGGGGACTAGCGGGAGGCTACGCACAGATACGCAGTATTTT. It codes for CASSQGTSGRLRTDTQYF.

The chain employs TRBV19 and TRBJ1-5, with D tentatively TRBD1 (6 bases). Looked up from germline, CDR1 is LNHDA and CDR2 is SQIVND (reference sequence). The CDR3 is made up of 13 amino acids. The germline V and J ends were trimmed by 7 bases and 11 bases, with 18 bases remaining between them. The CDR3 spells CASNVGGSGAQHF. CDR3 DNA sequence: TGTGCCAGTAATGTAGGGGGATCGGGGGCCCAGCATTTT.

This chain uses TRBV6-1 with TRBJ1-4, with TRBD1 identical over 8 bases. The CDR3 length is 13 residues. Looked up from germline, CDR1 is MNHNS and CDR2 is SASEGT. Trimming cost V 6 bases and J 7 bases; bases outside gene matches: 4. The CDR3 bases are TGTGCCAGCAGGGGACAGGTTCGTGAAAAACTGTTTTTT. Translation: CASRGQVREKLFF.

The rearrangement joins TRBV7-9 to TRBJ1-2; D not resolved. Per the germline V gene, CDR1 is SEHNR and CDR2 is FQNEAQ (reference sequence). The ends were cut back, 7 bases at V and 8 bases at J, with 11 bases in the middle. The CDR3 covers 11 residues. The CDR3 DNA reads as TGTGCCAGCACCACGGTGGGAGGCTACACCTTC. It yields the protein CASTTVGGYTF. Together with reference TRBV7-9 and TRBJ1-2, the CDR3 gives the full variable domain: DTGVSQNPRHKITKRGQNVTFRCDPISEHNRLYWYRQTLGQGPEFLTYFQNEAQLEKSRLLSDRFSAERPKGSFSTLEIQRTEQGDSAMYLCASTTVGGYTFGSGTRLTVV.

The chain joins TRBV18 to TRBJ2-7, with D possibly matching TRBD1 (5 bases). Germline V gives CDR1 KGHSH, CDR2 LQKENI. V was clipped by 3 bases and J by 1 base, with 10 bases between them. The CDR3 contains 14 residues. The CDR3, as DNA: TGTGCCAGCTCACCCCTCGCAGGGTCCTACGAGCAGTACTTC. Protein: CASSPLAGSYEQYF.

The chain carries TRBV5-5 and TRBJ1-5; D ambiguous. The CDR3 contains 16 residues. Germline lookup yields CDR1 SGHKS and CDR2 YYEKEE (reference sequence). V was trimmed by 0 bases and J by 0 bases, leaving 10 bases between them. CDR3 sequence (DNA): TGTGCCAGCAGCTTGGCCTGGCAGATTAGCAATCAGCCCCAGCATTTT. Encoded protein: CASSLAWQISNQPQHF.

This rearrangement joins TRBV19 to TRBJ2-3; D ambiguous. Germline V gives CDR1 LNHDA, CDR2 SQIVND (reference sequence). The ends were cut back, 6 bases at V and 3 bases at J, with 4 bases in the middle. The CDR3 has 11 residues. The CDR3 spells CASSVTDTQYF. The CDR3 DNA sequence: TGTGCCAGTAGCGTAACAGATACGCAGTATTTT.

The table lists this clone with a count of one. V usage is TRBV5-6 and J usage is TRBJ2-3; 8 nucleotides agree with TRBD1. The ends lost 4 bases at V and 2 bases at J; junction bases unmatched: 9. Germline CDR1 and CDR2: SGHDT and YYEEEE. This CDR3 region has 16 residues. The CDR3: CASSLQGQGTTDTQYF. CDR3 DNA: TGTGCCAGCAGCCTGCAAGGACAGGGAACCACAGATACGCAGTATTTT. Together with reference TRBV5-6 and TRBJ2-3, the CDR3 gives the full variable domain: DAGVTQSPTHLIKTRGQQVTLRCSPKSGHDTVSWYQQALGQGPQFIFQYYEEEERQRGNFPDRFSGHQFPNYSSELNVNALLLGDSALYLCASSLQGQGTTDTQYFGPGTRLTVL.

CDR3 bases: TGCGCCAGCAGCCCCCGTTCCCTACTCACTGAAGCTTTCTTT. Amino acid sequence: CASSPRSLLTEAFF. The V gene is TRBV5-1, the J gene TRBJ1-1; no firm D call. The CDR3 is 14 residues long. V was trimmed by 4 bases and J by 4 bases, leaving 14 bases between them. Germline V gene data show CDR1 as SGHRS and CDR2 as YFSETQ.